The 21 T cell receptor beta chains in this list originate from one sample, sequenced in a study of a mutant IDH1 vaccine in newly diagnosed glioma. Time point denoted: week 47, end of study. The study gave 300 ug of mutant IDH1 20-mer peptide per vaccine dose, with topical imiquimod. No antigen has been identified for these receptors. Only in-frame clones appear in the TCRdb table, and some are missing; sequencing was by immunoSEQ multiplex PCR. The table has roughly 56,000 clones, over 75% seen once; the top ten hold around 4.9%. Sample: PBMCs, taken from a glioma patient whose treatment included an IDH1 peptide vaccine. The receptors come from a woman aged 35 to 49 with glioma. Some clones in this sample may be carry-over from other donors' samples.

The chain recombines TRBV18 with TRBJ2-7; possibly TRBD1 for D (6 bases). V gave up 8 bases and J gave up 5 bases, with 22 bases separating them. CDR1 is KGHSH, CDR2 LQKENI, per germline. The CDR3 is 15 residues long. The chain's CDR3 is CASRTGIGVNDEQYF. CDR3 DNA: TGTGCCAGCCGTACAGGGATCGGGGTGAATGACGAGCAGTACTTC.

The gene calls are TRBV29-1 and TRBJ2-1; TRBD2 matches at 13 bases. The ends lost 8 bases at V and 3 bases at J; junction bases unmatched: 10. CDR1 is SQVTM and CDR2 is ANQGSEA in the germline V gene. The CDR3 is 16 amino acids. The CDR3 reads CSFTGTSGVVYNEQFF. The CDR3 DNA sequence: TGCAGCTTTACCGGGACTAGCGGGGTTGTCTACAATGAGCAGTTCTTC.

The chain has TRBV4-3 and TRBJ2-2; 9 nucleotides agree with TRBD1. Germline V gives CDR1 LGHNA, CDR2 YSLEER. The ends lost 1 base at V and 7 bases at J; junction bases unmatched: 7. The CDR3 extends over 16 amino acids. The CDR3 is CASSQVWGQGIGELFF. In DNA form, the CDR3 reads TGCGCCAGCAGCCAAGTATGGGGACAGGGCATCGGGGAGCTGTTTTTT.

This chain uses TRBV25-1 with TRBJ1-6; D is possibly TRBD1 (6 bases). The CDR3 covers 14 residues. Trimming pared 3 bases from V and 8 bases from J, leaving 11 bases between. Per germline, CDR1 MGHDK and CDR2 SYGVNS. CDR3 nucleotide sequence: TGTGCCAGCAGTGATTGGGACACATATTCACCCCTCCACTTT. Protein product: CASSDWDTYSPLHF. The variable domain in full, completed from reference TRBV25-1 and TRBJ1-6, reads EADIYQTPRYLVIGTGKKITLECSQTMGHDKMYWYQQDPGMELHLIHYSYGVNSTEKGDLSSESTVSRIRTEHFPLTLESARPSHTSQYLCASSDWDTYSPLHFGNGTRLTVT.

The J gene is TRBJ1-6, the V gene TRBV4-2, with 10 bases identical to TRBD1. Germline V gives CDR1 LGHNA, CDR2 YNFKEQ. V gave up 4 bases and J gave up 8 bases; unmatched junction bases: 2. The CDR3 contains 14 residues. The CDR3 DNA reads TGTGCCAGCAGCCCCGGGACAGGGGATTCACCCCTCCACTTT. This codes for CASSPGTGDSPLHF.

The genes are TRBV5-1 and TRBJ2-3; 12 bases line up with TRBD2. Per germline, CDR1 SGHRS and CDR2 YFSETQ. V lost 2 bases, J lost 2 bases, and 9 bases stayed unmatched. CDR3 size: 18 residues. The DNA for the CDR3 is TGCGCCAGCAGCTTTATCGGACTAGCGGGGCCTCCCACAGATACGCAGTATTTT. This codes for CASSFIGLAGPPTDTQYF. Looking up the rest from reference TRBV5-1 and TRBJ2-3 gives the full variable domain: KAGVTQTPRYLIKTRGQQVTLSCSPISGHRSVSWYQQTPGQGLQFLFEYFSETQRNKGNFPGRFSGRQFSNSRSEMNVSTLELGDSALYLCASSFIGLAGPPTDTQYFGPGTRLTVL.

The chain has TRBV30 and TRBJ1-6, with D unresolved. The CDR3 spans 13 residues. Germline V gene lookup returns CDR1 GTSNPN and CDR2 SVGIG (reference sequence). The V and J ends lost 0 bases and 11 bases respectively, with 11 bases between them. The CDR3 region is CAWSVDGSAPLHF. In DNA form, the CDR3 reads TGTGCCTGGAGTGTAGATGGGTCTGCACCCCTCCACTTT. The full variable domain, in which reference TRBV30 and TRBJ1-6 provide the parts outside the CDR3, is SQTIHQWPATLVQPVGSPLSLECTVEGTSNPNLYWYRQAAGRGLQLLFYSVGIGQISSEVPQNLSASRPQDRQFILSSKKLLLSDSGFYLCAWSVDGSAPLHFGNGTRLTVT.

A few counts support this clone. The chain links TRBV6-1 to TRBJ1-2; 10 bases are a match to TRBD1. CDR3 length equals 16 residues. The ends lost 1 base at V and 3 bases at J; junction bases unmatched: 5. Germline values: CDR1 MNHNS, CDR2 SASEGT. The CDR3 here is CASSEVGGQGHYGYTF. CDR3 DNA: TGTGCCAGCAGTGAAGTAGGGGGACAGGGGCACTATGGCTACACCTTC.

The chain uses TRBV7-2 and TRBJ1-4, with 7 bases lining up with TRBD1. Germline trimming cut 5 bases from V and 4 bases from J; bases unmatched to any gene: 4. This CDR3 contains 14 residues. From germline, CDR1 is SGHTA and CDR2 FQGNSA. In DNA, the CDR3 is TGTGCCAGCAGCCCCAGGGGGTATAATGAAAAACTGTTTTTT. This encodes CASSPRGYNEKLFF.

CDR3 bases: TGTGCCGTTCGGCGACCGGGACTAGCGGGGAATGAGCAGTTCTTC. This encodes CAVRRPGLAGNEQFF. The J gene is TRBJ2-1, the V gene TRBV19; 13 positions agree with TRBD2. The CDR3 length is 15 residues. V shed 11 bases, J shed 7 bases, and the junction held 11 bases outside the gene matches. Germline assignment: CDR1 LNHDA and CDR2 SQIVND (reference sequence).

With regard to this clone: Mismatch with germline at one junction end may stem from a read error. The rearrangement joins TRBV6-5 to TRBJ2-6; 9 positions agree with TRBD2. Germline CDR1 is MNHEY and CDR2 is SVGAGI. The CDR3 extends over 14 amino acids. Here the CDR3 reads CASSRRGGGNVLTF. In DNA, the CDR3 is TGTGCCAGCAGTCGCCGCGGGGGGGGCAACGTCCTGACTTTC.

This clone has more than one count but fewer than ten. The chain is built from TRBV2 and TRBJ2-4; D is unresolved. Germline loops: CDR1 SNHLY, CDR2 FYNNEI. The CDR3 consists of 15 residues. V lost 2 bases, J lost 1 base, and 9 bases lay in between. Here the CDR3 DNA reads TGTGCCAGCAGTGAAAACTTGGGGGCCAAAAACATTCAGTACTTC. Amino acid sequence: CASSENLGAKNIQYF.

The chain is built from TRBV11-2 and TRBJ2-7; 7 bases are a match to TRBD1. J gave up 5 bases and V 3 bases, and 7 bases lay outside the gene matches. This CDR3 has 14 residues. Germline lookup yields CDR1 SGHAT and CDR2 FQNNGV. The CDR3 reads CASSFEQGNHEQYF. The CDR3 coding sequence is TGTGCCAGCAGCTTCGAACAGGGGAACCACGAGCAGTACTTC.

The CDR3: CASTSGASWTNYGYTF. The CDR3 coding sequence is TGCGCCAGCACATCGGGGGCGTCTTGGACTAACTATGGCTACACCTTC. The chain links TRBV5-1 to TRBJ1-2; TRBD1 might be the D (6 bases). Deletions cut 6 bases from V and 0 bases from J, with 18 bases between. This CDR3 comprises 16 residues. The germline V gene has CDR1 SGHRS and CDR2 YFSETQ.

The genes are TRBV7-2 and TRBJ1-1; 8 nucleotides match TRBD1. Germline V CDR1 and CDR2: SGHTA, FQGNSA. CDR3 length equals 13 residues. V lost 5 bases and J lost 4; bases outside the gene matches: 3. CDR3 nucleotide sequence: TGTGCCAGCAGCGAACAGGGGGGCACTGAAGCTTTCTTT. Its protein product is CASSEQGGTEAFF.

This chain uses TRBV11-2 with TRBJ2-1; perhaps TRBD1 as D (5 bases). The CDR3 contains 16 residues. Trimming stripped 0 bases from V and 7 bases from J, with 16 bases between. Germline loops: CDR1 SGHAT, CDR2 FQNNGV. The CDR3 protein is CASSLDWWGVENEQFF. CDR3 in DNA: TGTGCCAGCAGCTTAGATTGGTGGGGCGTAGAAAATGAGCAGTTCTTC.

The chain uses TRBV9 and TRBJ1-2; a weak D match, TRBD1 (5 bases). Trimming shortened V by 3 bases and J by 2 bases, and 14 bases separated the two germline ends. The length of the CDR3 is 15 residues. Germline V CDR1 and CDR2: SGDLS, YYNGEE. CDR3 sequence: CASSGPGISNYGYTF. DNA for the CDR3: TGTGCCAGCAGCGGCCCAGGGATTTCGAACTATGGCTACACCTTC.

In its sample, this clone was seen once. The rearrangement uses TRBV7-2 and TRBJ1-2, with 7 bases aligning to TRBD1. The CDR3 extends over 14 amino acids. V gave up 1 base and J gave up 4 bases; unmatched junction bases: 3. In germline, CDR1 is SGHTA, CDR2 FQGNSA. The CDR3 spells CASSLDDRVYGYTF. For the CDR3, the DNA is TGTGCCAGCAGCTTAGACGACAGGGTCTATGGCTACACCTTC.

This chain connects TRBV5-4 to TRBJ2-7; D could derive from TRBD1 or TRBD2 (5 bases each). V was cut by 2 bases and J by 4 bases, with 10 bases left in between. The germline gives CDR1 SGHNT, CDR2 YYREEE (reference sequence). This CDR3 has 13 residues. CDR3 protein: CASSFLGDYEQYF. The CDR3, as DNA: TGTGCCAGCAGCTTCCTGGGGGATTACGAGCAGTACTTC.

The chain has TRBV20-1 and TRBJ2-5; D not certain. Trimming removed 3 bases from V and 5 bases from J, with 7 bases in between. Germline CDR1 is DFQATT and CDR2 is SNEGSKA (reference sequence). The CDR3 covers 11 residues. The CDR3 region is CSASELETQYF. The CDR3 DNA reads as TGCAGTGCTAGTGAACTCGAGACCCAGTACTTC.

The CDR3 here is CASSKVSMNTEAFF. DNA for the CDR3: TGTGCCAGCAGCAAGGTGAGTATGAACACTGAAGCTTTCTTT. V gene TRBV21-1 combines with J gene TRBJ1-1. TRBV21-1 is designated a pseudogene. CDR3 size: 14 residues.